These 22 T cell receptor beta chains originate from one sample sequenced in a study of cytomegalovirus exposure and HLA in healthy donors. With 60 Vbeta and 13 Jbeta primers, the PCR was carried out. Sequenced by immunoSEQ multiplex PCR; TCRdb stores in-frame clones only, minus some. The sample shows more than 100,000 clones, about four fifths of them seen only once. The sequenced material came from PBMCs. The receptors were gathered from a male donor in good health and CMV-seronegative.

The genes are TRBV7-2 and TRBJ2-7; tentatively, D is TRBD2 (6 bases). This CDR3 has 14 residues. Trimming pared 5 bases from V and 3 bases from J, leaving 14 bases between. The germline V gene has CDR1 SGHTA and CDR2 FQGNSA. The CDR3 bases are TGTGCCAGCAGCCCCAGACGGGACTTCTACGAGCAGTACTTC. The encoded protein is CASSPRRDFYEQYF.

The gene calls are TRBV5-4 and TRBJ2-2, with 7 bases that match TRBD2. Germline-derived CDR1 and CDR2 are SGHNT and YYREEE (reference sequence). This CDR3 is built from 15 residues. With V trimmed by 0 bases and J by 4 bases, 3 bases remained unmatched. The CDR3 sequence: CASSLVGGTTGELFF. In DNA, the CDR3 is TGTGCCAGCAGCTTGGTCGGGGGGACCACCGGGGAGCTGTTTTTT.

The chain uses TRBV27 and TRBJ2-7; D possibly corresponds to TRBD2 (6 bases). Germline CDR1 is MNHEY and CDR2 is SMNVEV (reference sequence). This CDR3 contains 15 residues. The V end lost 5 bases, the J end lost 2 bases, and 16 bases lay between the germline ends. This CDR3 is CASSRRAGSPYEQYF. The DNA of the CDR3 is TGTGCCAGCAGTCGCCGGGCGGGGAGCCCCTACGAGCAGTACTTC.

The V gene is TRBV19, the J gene TRBJ1-2, with TRBD1 identical over 10 bases. V lost 4 bases to trimming and J lost 0 bases; unmatched junction nucleotides: 5. CDR3 length: 16 residues. CDR1 is LNHDA, CDR2 SQIVND, per germline (reference sequence). DNA of the CDR3: TGTGCCAGTAGTAGCGACAGGGGGCGAGCTAACTATGGCTACACCTTC. It translates to CASSSDRGRANYGYTF. The entire variable domain, with the rest obtained from reference TRBV19 and TRBJ1-2, is as follows: DGGITQSPKYLFRKEGQNVTLSCEQNLNHDAMYWYRQDPGQGLRLIYYSQIVNDFQKGDIAEGYSVSREKKESFPLTVTSAQKNPTAFYLCASSSDRGRANYGYTFGSGTRLTVV.

The sample holds a few counts of this clone. The rearrangement links TRBV6-5 to TRBJ1-5, with a possible D match to TRBD1 (5 bases). V lost 8 bases and J lost 5, with 13 bases in between. The CDR3 totals 13 residues. Germline V gives CDR1 MNHEY, CDR2 SVGAGI. In DNA form, the CDR3 reads TGTGCCAGCCGACTTGCGGGACATCAGCCCCAGCATTTT. This encodes CASRLAGHQPQHF.

This rearrangement joins TRBV13 to TRBJ2-7; maybe TRBD1 (5 bases). This CDR3 spans 14 amino acids. The germline gives CDR1 PRHDT, CDR2 FYEKMQ (reference sequence). Trimming removed 8 bases from V and 6 bases from J, with 20 bases in between. This CDR3 is CASVDRRAQGEQYF. The CDR3 bases are TGTGCCAGCGTCGATAGAAGGGCGCAGGGCGAGCAGTACTTC. Full variable domain (rest looked up from reference TRBV13 and TRBJ2-7): AAGVIQSPRHLIKEKRETATLKCYPIPRHDTVYWYQQGPGQDPQFLISFYEKMQSDKGSIPDRFSAQQFSDYHSELNMSSLELGDSALYFCASVDRRAQGEQYFGPGTRLTVT.

The chain has TRBV2 and TRBJ2-3, with TRBD2 identical over 7 bases. CDR3 length equals 17 residues. Germline-derived CDR1 and CDR2 are SNHLY and FYNNEI. With V trimmed by 5 bases and J by 1 base, 12 bases remained unmatched. CDR3 sequence (DNA): TGTGCCAGCAGTCCCCGGGCAGGCGGGGGAGGCACAGATACGCAGTATTTT. This translates into CASSPRAGGGGTDTQYF.

This clone has a handful of counts. This chain joins TRBV15 and TRBJ2-7, with D possibly TRBD2 on 5 matching bases. The V gene's germline CDR1 is LNHNV and CDR2 YYDKDF (reference sequence). The germline V and J ends were trimmed by 4 bases and 5 bases, with 12 bases remaining between them. The CDR3 is 13 amino acids. The CDR3 DNA reads as TGTGCCACCAGCACAAGAGGGATCCACGAGCAGTACTTC. Encoded protein: CATSTRGIHEQYF.

This chain uses TRBV6-5 with TRBJ2-5, with D perhaps TRBD1 (6 bases). Matching the DNA end better, TRBJ2-7 makes the J call doubtful. Germline assignment: CDR1 MNHEY and CDR2 SVGAGI. The CDR3 extends over 13 amino acids. The CDR3 region is CASSPTGSYEQYF. CDR3 coding DNA: TGTGCCAGCAGTCCGACAGGCTCCTACGAGCAGTACTTC.

V usage is TRBV7-2 and J usage is TRBJ2-7; D may be TRBD1 (5 bases). The V end lost 1 base, the J end lost 4 bases, and 11 bases lay between the germline ends. This CDR3 contains 14 residues. The germline V gene encodes CDR1 SGHTA and CDR2 FQGNSA. In DNA, the CDR3 is TGTGCCAGCAGCTTAGGTGCAGGGTATTACGAGCAGTACTTC. It codes for CASSLGAGYYEQYF.

The chain has TRBV29-1 and TRBJ2-7, with 12 bases fitting TRBD1. Looked up from germline, CDR1 is SQVTM and CDR2 is ANQGSEA. CDR3 length: 14 amino acids. Trimming took 6 bases from V and 7 from J; bases not matched to a gene: 10. CDR3 sequence (DNA): TGCAGCGTCGATCCGGGACAGGGGGCGCGAGAGCAGTACTTC. It yields the protein CSVDPGQGAREQYF.

This chain uses TRBV27 with TRBJ2-3; D possibly corresponds to TRBD1 (5 bases). The germline V gene has CDR1 MNHEY and CDR2 SMNVEV (reference sequence). The ends were cut back, 5 bases at V and 1 base at J, with 13 bases in the middle. The CDR3 length is 15 residues. Written as DNA, the CDR3 is TGTGCCAGCAGTCCTGACAGAGCCGGCACAGATACGCAGTATTTT. It is translated as CASSPDRAGTDTQYF.

The chain links TRBV7-2 to TRBJ2-2; D is unresolved. Germline V CDR1 and CDR2: SGHTA, FQGNSA. The CDR3 totals 17 residues. The V and J ends lost 1 base and 1 base respectively, with 13 bases between them. CDR3 sequence reads: CASSLEIQAGNTGELFF. The CDR3 nucleotides read TGTGCCAGCAGCTTAGAGATTCAGGCAGGGAACACCGGGGAGCTGTTTTTT. Drawing the rest from reference TRBV7-2 and TRBJ2-2, the complete variable domain is GAGVSQSPSNKVTEKGKDVELRCDPISGHTALYWYRQSLGQGLEFLIYFQGNSAPDKSGLPSDRFSAERTGGSVSTLTIQRTQQEDSAVYLCASSLEIQAGNTGELFFGEGSRLTVL.

The rearrangement links TRBV19 to TRBJ1-1; TRBD1 aligns across 11 bases. Germline V gene lookup returns CDR1 LNHDA and CDR2 SQIVND (reference sequence). This CDR3 has 15 amino acids. Trimming took 7 bases from V and 5 from J; bases not matched to a gene: 9. The CDR3 is CASTEDRGRRTEAFF. The CDR3 DNA reads TGTGCCAGTACCGAGGACAGGGGGCGGAGAACTGAAGCTTTCTTT.

The chain combines TRBV4-3 with TRBJ1-1, with 8 positions matching TRBD1. Germline CDR1 is LGHNA and CDR2 is YSLEER. The CDR3 consists of 17 residues. V was clipped by 0 bases and J by 2 bases; unmatched bases: 8. In nucleotides, the CDR3 is TGCGCCAGCAGCCAAGATAAGGGGGACAGGATCAACACTGAAGCTTTCTTT. Amino acids: CASSQDKGDRINTEAFF.

The V and J genes are TRBV12-5 and TRBJ1-6; D possibly corresponds to TRBD1 (6 bases). The ends were cut back, 5 bases at V and 2 bases at J, with 13 bases in the middle. The CDR3 has 16 amino acids. In germline, CDR1 is LGHNT, CDR2 FRNRAP. This CDR3 reads CASGGTGGTYNSPLHF. In nucleotides, the CDR3 is TGTGCTAGTGGTGGGACGGGGGGCACCTATAATTCACCCCTCCACTTT. The whole variable domain, filled in from reference TRBV12-5 and TRBJ1-6, reads DARVTQTPRHKVTEMGQEVTMRCQPILGHNTVFWYRQTMMQGLELLAYFRNRAPLDDSGMPKDRFSAEMPDATLATLKIQPSEPRDSAVYFCASGGTGGTYNSPLHFGNGTRLTVT.

This chain joins TRBV19 and TRBJ1-6, with 7 bases lining up with TRBD1. Trimming at V came to 5 bases and at J to 7 bases, leaving 8 bases not matched to a gene. The CDR3 extends over 15 amino acids. Germline V gene sequence: CDR1 LNHDA, CDR2 SQIVND (reference sequence). The CDR3 spells CASSSDRAGNSPLHF. The CDR3 region has the DNA TGTGCCAGTAGTTCCGACAGGGCTGGCAATTCACCCCTCCACTTT.

This rearrangement joins TRBV6-5 to TRBJ1-2, with unresolved D. The germline gives CDR1 MNHEY, CDR2 SVGAGI. V lost 5 bases, J lost 4 bases, and 11 bases lay in between. This CDR3 is built from 13 residues. The CDR3 DNA reads as TGTGCCAGCAGTAATCGACGGGGCTATGGCTACACCTTC. Protein product: CASSNRRGYGYTF.

In this sample, this clone turned up once. The gene calls are TRBV7-9 and TRBJ2-3; tentatively, D is TRBD1 (6 bases). CDR3 length: 15 amino acids. The germline V gene encodes CDR1 SEHNR and CDR2 FQNEAQ (reference sequence). Trimming stripped 5 bases from V and 0 bases from J, with 12 bases between. This chain's CDR3 is CASSDGTLSTDTQYF. As DNA, the CDR3 is TGTGCCAGCAGCGATGGGACACTTAGCACAGATACGCAGTATTTT. Variable domain in full (rest from reference TRBV7-9 and TRBJ2-3): DTGVSQNPRHKITKRGQNVTFRCDPISEHNRLYWYRQTLGQGPEFLTYFQNEAQLEKSRLLSDRFSAERPKGSFSTLEIQRTEQGDSAMYLCASSDGTLSTDTQYFGPGTRLTVL.

V gene TRBV7-9 combines with J gene TRBJ2-5, with D perhaps TRBD1 (6 bases). In germline, CDR1 is SEHNR, CDR2 FQNEAQ (reference sequence). With 5 bases removed from V and 1 base from J, the gap between germline ends came to 14 bases. The CDR3 length is 15 residues. The CDR3 DNA is TGTGCCAGCAGCCCATCCAGGGGCCTCCAAGAGACCCAGTACTTC. Translation: CASSPSRGLQETQYF.

This clone was detected a few times. The chain is built from TRBV5-6 and TRBJ1-2; TRBD1 matches at 8 bases. Trimming removed 4 bases from V and 2 bases from J; junction bases left unmatched: 1. The germline V gene encodes CDR1 SGHDT and CDR2 YYEEEE. This CDR3 contains 13 residues. Here the CDR3 DNA reads TGTGCCAGCAGCGGGGACAGGAACTATGGCTACACCTTC. It yields the protein CASSGDRNYGYTF.

This sequence joins TRBV19 and TRBJ2-2; the D is unclear. The length of the CDR3 is 15 residues. Between the trimmed V and J ends, which lost 3 bases and 4 bases, there was a span of 12 bases. Germline-derived CDR1 and CDR2 are LNHDA and SQIVND (reference sequence). CDR3 in amino acids: CASSILTEPTGELFF. CDR3 nucleotides: TGTGCCAGTAGTATTTTGACGGAGCCCACCGGGGAGCTGTTTTTT.